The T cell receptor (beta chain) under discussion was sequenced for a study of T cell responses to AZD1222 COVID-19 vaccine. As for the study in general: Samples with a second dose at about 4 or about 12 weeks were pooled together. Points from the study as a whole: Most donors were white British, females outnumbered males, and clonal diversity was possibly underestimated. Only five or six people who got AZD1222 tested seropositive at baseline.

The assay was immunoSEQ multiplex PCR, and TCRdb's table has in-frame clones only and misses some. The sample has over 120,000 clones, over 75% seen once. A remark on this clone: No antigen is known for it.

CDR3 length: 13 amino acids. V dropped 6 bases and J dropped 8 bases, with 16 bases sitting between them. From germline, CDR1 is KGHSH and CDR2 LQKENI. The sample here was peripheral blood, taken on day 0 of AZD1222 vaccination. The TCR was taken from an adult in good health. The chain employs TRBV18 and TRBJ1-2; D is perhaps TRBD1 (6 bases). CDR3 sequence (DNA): TGTGCCAGCTCGCCATCAGGGGCGGAAGGCTACACCTTC. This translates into CASSPSGAEGYTF.